The 26 T cell receptor beta chains below all came from one sample that was sequenced in a study of T-cell reconstitution after alpha-beta-depleted transplantation in children. Library preparation (for TCRbeta) was performed with unique molecular identifiers. TCRdb re-called the PCR reads with MiXCR, one entry per CDR3 protein. The sample holds 700,000 to 850,000 distinct CDR3 sequences, under 20% seen once. Sequenced here: PBMCs, mostly from graft donor cells, sampled 360 days after TCRalphabeta/CD19-depleted stem cell transplant. The source is a male patient younger than 18 who had a stem cell transplant for acute lymphoblastic leukemia, so the T cells may come from the graft donor.

This clonotype was seen repeatedly, ten times or more. J is TRBJ2-3 and V is TRBV20-1; weak D call: TRBD2 (6 bases). This CDR3 is built from 15 residues. V lost 6 bases and J lost 2, with 18 bases in between. CDR1 DFQATT and CDR2 SNEGSKA come from the germline V gene (reference sequence). CDR3 loop: CSAPRGLALTDTQYF. For the CDR3, the DNA is TGCAGTGCCCCCCGTGGGCTAGCGCTCACAGATACGCAGTATTTT.

J is TRBJ1-3 and V is TRBV12-3 or TRBV12-4, with TRBD1 identical over 7 bases. V lost 10 bases and J lost 4; bases outside the gene matches: 10. The CDR3 has 14 residues. The DNA of the CDR3 is TGTGCCACCAAGACCGACAGGGAGGGAAACACCATATATTTT. Protein: CATKTDREGNTIYF.

CDR3 protein: CASSAFAVVSESPLHF. CDR3 DNA sequence: TGCGCCAGCAGCGCATTCGCCGTGGTTTCAGAATCACCCCTCCACTTT. The chain links TRBV5-1 to TRBJ1-6, with D unclear. The CDR3 sequence is 16 residues long. Germline CDR1 SGHRS, CDR2 YFSETQ. The V and J ends lost 4 bases and 10 bases respectively, with 21 bases between them.

This clonotype has a handful of counts. V and J are TRBV11-1 and TRBJ2-5, with 7 bases aligning to TRBD2. V was pared by 1 base and J by 4 bases, with 15 bases of the junction left unmatched. The length of the CDR3 is 18 residues. Germline V gene sequence: CDR1 SGHAT, CDR2 FQDESV (reference sequence). The CDR3 bases are TGTGCCAGCAGCTTAGTCCCCGGCGGTGGGAGGGCCGGAGAGACCCAGTACTTC. Encoded protein: CASSLVPGGGRAGETQYF.

About this clonotype itself: A read error may explain this, as a much larger clone is one base away. No conserved phenylalanine or tryptophan ends this CDR3, so it is likely a read error. The gene calls are TRBV12-3 or TRBV12-4 and TRBJ1-2; D remains ambiguous. Trimming left V 2 bases short and J 0 bases short, with 10 bases between. This CDR3 spans 15 amino acids. CDR3 in amino acids: CASSLRTKANYGYTL. The DNA of the CDR3 is TGTGCCAGCAGTTTAAGGACCAAAGCTAACTATGGCTACACCCTC.

This clonotype was seen ten or more times. This chain connects TRBV27 to TRBJ1-2; D unclear. Germline lookup yields CDR1 MNHEY and CDR2 SMNVEV (reference sequence). The CDR3 consists of 14 residues. V was clipped by 6 bases and J by 4 bases, with 15 bases between them. The CDR3 sequence: CASSLKGRLYGYTF. The CDR3 DNA sequence: TGTGCCAGCAGCCTGAAGGGTAGGCTCTATGGCTACACCTTC.

This clonotype has just a few counts. CDR3 residues: CASSWSGTTNTGELFF. Here the CDR3 DNA reads TGTGCCAGCAGCTGGAGCGGGACTACGAACACCGGGGAGCTGTTTTTT. The chain carries TRBV5-5 and TRBJ2-2; 7 bases fit TRBD2. V shed 3 bases and J 0 bases; nucleotides not matched to a gene: 5. Looked up from germline, CDR1 is SGHKS and CDR2 is YYEKEE (reference sequence). There are 16 residues in the CDR3.

This clonotype came up a few times. The chain links TRBV7-6 to TRBJ1-6; tentative D call: TRBD1 (5 bases). Trimming stripped 1 base from V and 10 bases from J, with 14 bases between. In germline, CDR1 is SGHVS, CDR2 FNYEAQ. This CDR3 has 15 residues. The CDR3 loop is CASSLGLQGSSPLHF. The DNA for the CDR3 is TGTGCCAGCAGCTTAGGGCTCCAGGGTTCCTCACCCCTCCACTTT. The variable domain in full, completed from reference TRBV7-6 and TRBJ1-6, reads GAGVSQSPRYKVTKRGQDVALRCDPISGHVSLYWYRQALGQGPEFLTYFNYEAQQDKSGLPNDRFSAERPEGSISTLTIQRTEQRDSAMYRCASSLGLQGSSPLHFGNGTRLTVT.

The chain is built from TRBV2 and TRBJ2-1; 8 bases align to TRBD2. Per germline, CDR1 SNHLY and CDR2 FYNNEI. The V gene end was trimmed by 0 bases and the J gene end by 7 bases; junction bases not matched to a gene: 11. CDR3 length: 17 amino acids. In nucleotides, the CDR3 is TGTGCCAGCAGTGAAGCCCCAGAGAGCGGGAGTAAGAATGAGCAGTTCTTC. It specifies CASSEAPESGSKNEQFF.

The genes are TRBV7-6 and TRBJ2-7, with D uncertain. In germline, CDR1 is SGHVS, CDR2 FNYEAQ. There are 12 residues in the CDR3. V was shortened by 4 bases and J by 7 bases, with 11 bases between the two germline ends. The CDR3 sequence: CASSSADREQYF. The CDR3 DNA is TGTGCCAGCAGCTCGGCTGATCGAGAGCAGTACTTC.

In this sample, this clonotype turned up many times. The chain joins TRBV7-7 to TRBJ2-3, with TRBD1 identical over 9 bases. J lost 2 bases, V lost 5 bases, and 8 bases had no gene match. Germline values: CDR1 SSHAT, CDR2 FNYEAQ (reference sequence). This CDR3 has 16 residues. CDR3 protein: CASSKQGADPTDTQYF. The CDR3 nucleotides are TGTGCCAGCAGCAAACAGGGGGCCGACCCCACAGATACGCAGTATTTT.

The chain uses TRBV6-5 and TRBJ1-2, with a possible D match to TRBD1 (5 bases). V was pared by 6 bases and J by 6 bases, with 17 bases between. Germline V gene lookup returns CDR1 MNHEY and CDR2 SVGAGI. The CDR3 totals 14 residues. CDR3 nucleotide sequence: TGTGCCAGCAGCTATGGGCAGGGAGGGAATGGCTACACCTTC. Translation: CASSYGQGGNGYTF.

This clonotype has a count of ten or more. V gene TRBV12-3 or TRBV12-4 combines with J gene TRBJ2-2; no firm D call. V lost 4 bases to trimming and J lost 4 bases, with 10 bases between them. CDR3 size: 14 residues. The CDR3 bases are TGTGCCAGCAGTTCCCGTTGGCTCACCGGGGAGCTGTTTTTT. Translation gives CASSSRWLTGELFF.

The rearrangement links TRBV29-1 to TRBJ2-3; D remains ambiguous. Trimming left V 8 bases short and J 2 bases short, with 14 bases between. The CDR3 loop spans 13 amino acids. CDR1 and CDR2 (germline): SQVTM, ANQGSEA. The chain's CDR3 is CSHRTADTDTQYF. The CDR3 nucleotides read TGCAGCCATAGAACGGCAGACACAGATACGCAGTATTTT.

The table lists this clonotype with a few counts. The chain carries TRBV4-1 and TRBJ2-7; D is perhaps TRBD2 (6 bases). Germline values: CDR1 MGHRA, CDR2 YSYEKL. V was cut by 0 bases and J by 0 bases, with 12 bases left in between. The CDR3 contains 16 residues. CDR3 nucleotides: TGCGCCAGCAGCCAAGATGTTAGCGGACGCTCCTACGAGCAGTACTTC. It specifies CASSQDVSGRSYEQYF.

This clonotype was recorded many times. The chain uses TRBV5-4 and TRBJ2-1; 12 nucleotides match TRBD2. Germline V lookup: CDR1 SGHNT, CDR2 YYREEE (reference sequence). This CDR3 region has 15 residues. After removal of 5 bases from V and 6 bases from J, the junction contained 6 bases not matched to a gene. Here the CDR3 DNA reads TGTGCCAGCAGTCAACTAGCGGGAGGCATCAATGAGCAGTTCTTC. Translating gives CASSQLAGGINEQFF.

CDR3 region: CASNPAGLAGTDTQYF. CDR3 DNA sequence: TGTGCCAGCAACCCCGCGGGACTAGCGGGGACTGATACGCAGTATTTT. V usage is TRBV12-3 or TRBV12-4 and J usage is TRBJ2-3; 13 nucleotides match TRBD2. The CDR3 spans 16 residues. V was pared by 7 bases and J by 6 bases, with 10 bases of the junction left unmatched.

The genes are TRBV19 and TRBJ2-7, with 7 bases lining up with TRBD2. The CDR3 length is 15 residues. V trimming: 1 base; J trimming: 2 bases; junction bases outside the gene matches: 5. The germline V gene encodes CDR1 LNHDA and CDR2 SQIVND (reference sequence). CDR3 in amino acids: CASSIAGRPTYEQYF. For the CDR3, the DNA is TGTGCCAGTAGTATAGCCGGGAGGCCGACCTACGAGCAGTACTTC.

Only a few counts were recorded for this clonotype. The chain combines TRBV27 with TRBJ1-1; perhaps TRBD1 as D (5 bases). Trimming cost V 5 bases and J 3 bases, with 13 bases left between them. Germline V gene data show CDR1 as MNHEY and CDR2 as SMNVEV (reference sequence). There are 14 residues in the CDR3. CDR3 sequence reads: CASSTPTGYTEAFF. The CDR3 DNA is TGTGCCAGCAGTACCCCTACAGGTTACACTGAAGCTTTCTTT.

Worth noting for this clonotype: This may arise from a read error, as a much more abundant clone is one base away. The CDR3 loop reads CATSYRDWETQCF. Here the CDR3 DNA reads TGTGCCACCAGCTACAGGGATTGGGAGACCCAGTGCTTC. The V and J genes are TRBV15 and TRBJ2-5; a weak D match, TRBD1 (6 bases). The CDR3 extends over 13 amino acids. CDR1 and CDR2 from the germline V gene are LNHNV and YYDKDF (reference sequence).

Remarks on this clonotype: This clone may be a read error of a much larger clone one base away. The genes are TRBV6-1 and TRBJ1-1; weak D call: TRBD1 (6 bases). The CDR3 has 14 residues. Germline values: CDR1 MNHNS, CDR2 SASEGT. The V and J ends lost 6 bases and 7 bases respectively, with 18 bases between them. The CDR3 loop is CASRTGSGDNEAFF. Here the CDR3 DNA reads TGTGCCAGCAGAACAGGGTCTGGGGACAATGAAGCTTTCTTT.

A few counts support this clonotype. The chain recombines TRBV9 with TRBJ1-1, with D possibly being TRBD1 (5 bases). Germline V lookup: CDR1 SGDLS, CDR2 YYNGEE. This CDR3 contains 14 residues. V was clipped by 3 bases and J by 4 bases, with 13 bases between them. In DNA form, the CDR3 reads TGTGCCAGCAGCGGGCTAACAGGACTCACTGAAGCTTTCTTT. It encodes CASSGLTGLTEAFF.

This clonotype was counted ten times or more. J is TRBJ2-1 and V is TRBV12-3 or TRBV12-4, with 10 bases fitting TRBD2. The V segment lost 1 base and the J segment 8 bases; nucleotides outside the gene matches: 5. CDR3 length equals 15 residues. CDR3 coding DNA: TGTGCCAGCAGTTTAGGTCCTAGCGGGAGCCATGAGCAGTTCTTC. As protein: CASSLGPSGSHEQFF.

The genes are TRBV7-6 and TRBJ2-2; TRBD2 aligns across 8 bases. Germline loops: CDR1 SGHVS, CDR2 FNYEAQ. The J segment lost 3 bases and the V segment lost 1 base, leaving 4 bases of the junction unmatched. This CDR3 is 16 amino acids long. CDR3 DNA: TGTGCCAGCAGCTTAGTAGCGGGACTCGACACCGGGGAGCTGTTTTTT. This sequence encodes CASSLVAGLDTGELFF.

This chain links TRBV20-1 with TRBJ2-3; TRBD2 matches 7 bases. CDR1 is DFQATT, CDR2 SNEGSKA, per germline (reference sequence). CDR3 length: 19 residues. The ends lost 2 bases at V and 4 bases at J; junction bases unmatched: 21. For the CDR3, the DNA is TGCAGTGCTAGAACCCTTAGGGGCGGGAGATTTCAAGTTGCAGATACGCAGTATTTT. It translates to CSARTLRGGRFQVADTQYF.

The chain joins TRBV20-1 to TRBJ2-2; TRBD2 matches 13 bases. In germline, CDR1 is DFQATT, CDR2 SNEGSKA (reference sequence). Unmatched junction bases numbered 10, after V lost 6 bases and J lost 3 bases. CDR3 length: 17 amino acids. Written as DNA, the CDR3 is TGCAGTGCGCCCGCAGGACTAGCGGGAGTGTACACCGGGGAGCTGTTTTTT. It specifies CSAPAGLAGVYTGELFF.